This TCR beta chain is from a study of CD8+CD57+ T cells in acquired aplastic anemia. This clonotype was observed a few times. Antigen specificity is unknown. Whole-study results and caveats: The number of CD8+ CDR3 sequences shared by patients and controls was under 35.

Both TCR beta VDJ combination and CDR3 sequence profiling were carried out. Genomic DNA was the template for this profiling. Via MiXCR, TCRdb re-called the reads, giving one row per CDR3 protein. The sample carries 250,000 to 350,000 distinct CDR3 sequences, 45% to 65% recorded once. Germline CDR1 SGHVT, CDR2 SQSDAQ. The CDR3 runs to 18 residues. With V trimmed by 3 bases and J by 6 bases, 10 bases remained unmatched. Material for sequencing was sorted CD4+, CD8+, or CD8+CD57+ T cells (not recorded which) from PBMCs. J is TRBJ2-3 and V is TRBV7-4, with 15 bases lining up with TRBD2. The TCR comes from a human donor with severe aplastic anemia or a healthy control (not recorded which). The chain's CDR3 is CASSLDWTSGGGDDTQYF. In DNA, the CDR3 is TGTGCCAGCAGCTTGGACTGGACTAGCGGGGGGGGCGATGATACGCAGTATTTT.